The 28 T cell receptor beta chains listed next were all sequenced from one sample in a study of blood T cell repertoires in COVID-19. Method: immunoSEQ multiplex PCR; TCRdb's copy keeps in-frame clones and lacks some. In the table there are more than 110,000 clones, around nine tenths of which are singletons. Sequencing was carried out using peripheral blood. The source is a human donor in a cohort sampled during active COVID-19.

This chain links TRBV6-5 with TRBJ1-2; 7 bases fit TRBD1. The V and J ends lost 4 bases and 5 bases, in that order; junction bases with no gene match: 4. CDR3 length: 13 residues. Germline assignment: CDR1 MNHEY and CDR2 SVGAGI. The CDR3 DNA is TGTGCCAGCAGTTGGAGGGGGCCGTATGGCTACACCTTC. Amino acids: CASSWRGPYGYTF.

The gene calls are TRBV28 and TRBJ2-7; D perhaps matches TRBD2 (5 bases). The V gene lost 5 bases and the J gene lost 7 bases, with 18 bases spanning the gap. The CDR3 totals 14 residues. Germline V gene lookup returns CDR1 MDHEN and CDR2 SYDVKM. The CDR3 is CASSRPRRAGEQYF. Written as DNA, the CDR3 is TGTGCCAGCAGTAGGCCCAGGCGGGCGGGTGAGCAGTACTTC.

The chain joins TRBV7-3 to TRBJ2-1, with a weak D call TRBD2 (5 bases). The CDR3 loop spans 10 amino acids. Germline V gene lookup returns CDR1 SGHTA and CDR2 FQGTGA. CDR3 bases: TGTGGGGAGCCTATGGGTGAGCAGTTCTTC. Protein: CGEPMGEQFF. Based on the CDR3 plus reference TRBV7-3 and TRBJ2-1, the full variable domain is GAGVSQTPSNKVTEKGKYVELRCDPISGHTALYWYRQSLGQGPEFLIYFQGTGAADDSGLPNDRFFAVRPEGSVSTLKIQRTERGDSAVYLCGEPMGEQFFGPGTRLTVL.

This rearrangement joins TRBV18 to TRBJ2-2, with D perhaps TRBD2 (6 bases). Germline V lookup: CDR1 KGHSH, CDR2 LQKENI. The germline V and J ends were trimmed by 8 bases and 3 bases, with 16 bases remaining between them. The length of the CDR3 is 15 residues. The chain's CDR3 is CASTTAGSHTGELFF. CDR3 bases: TGTGCCAGCACGACAGCGGGTTCTCACACCGGGGAGCTGTTTTTT.

CDR3 amino acids: CASSEAWGAFGGYTF. The DNA of the CDR3 is TGTGCCAGCAGTGAAGCGTGGGGCGCATTTGGTGGCTACACCTTC. The chain combines TRBV6-1 with TRBJ1-2; tentative D call: TRBD1 (5 bases). Trimming took 0 bases from V and 7 from J, leaving 15 bases between them. The CDR3 spans 15 residues. Germline values: CDR1 MNHNS, CDR2 SASEGT.

The CDR3 coding sequence is TGTGCCAGCAGCCCCGGGGACAGGGGTTACGAGCAGTACTTC. Amino acids: CASSPGDRGYEQYF. The rearrangement joins TRBV7-8 to TRBJ2-7; 10 bases fit TRBD1. The CDR3 runs 14 residues. Germline V gene sequence: CDR1 SGHVS, CDR2 FQNEAQ. With V trimmed by 5 bases and J by 4 bases, 5 bases remained unmatched. Based on the CDR3 plus reference TRBV7-8 and TRBJ2-7, the full variable domain is GAGVSQSPRYKVAKRGQDVALRCDPISGHVSLFWYQQALGQGPEFLTYFQNEAQLDKSGLPSDRFFAERPEGSVSTLKIQRTQQEDSAVYLCASSPGDRGYEQYFGPGTRLTVT.

This clone was counted once. The chain joins TRBV7-2 to TRBJ2-5; 10 bases map to TRBD1. Germline CDR1 and CDR2: SGHTA and FQGNSA. The length of the CDR3 is 13 residues. The V segment lost 5 bases and the J segment 6 bases; nucleotides outside the gene matches: 3. CDR3 in amino acids: CASSPDRGKTQYF. DNA for the CDR3: TGTGCCAGCAGCCCGGACAGGGGGAAGACCCAGTACTTC. The full variable domain, its missing parts supplied by reference TRBV7-2 and TRBJ2-5, is GAGVSQSPSNKVTEKGKDVELRCDPISGHTALYWYRQSLGQGLEFLIYFQGNSAPDKSGLPSDRFSAERTGGSVSTLTIQRTQQEDSAVYLCASSPDRGKTQYFGPGTRLLVL.

This sequence joins TRBV5-1 and TRBJ1-3, with D maybe TRBD1 (6 bases). Germline lookup yields CDR1 SGHRS and CDR2 YFSETQ. The CDR3 loop spans 14 amino acids. Trimming removed 1 base at V and 2 bases at J, with 7 bases between. The CDR3 nucleotides read TGCGCCAGCAGCTTGAACAGGGCTGGAAACACCATATATTTT. As protein: CASSLNRAGNTIYF.

The chain recombines TRBV2 with TRBJ2-1; D perhaps matches TRBD1 (6 bases). The ends were cut back, 1 base at V and 5 bases at J, with 12 bases in the middle. The CDR3 runs to 15 residues. Per the germline V gene, CDR1 is SNHLY and CDR2 is FYNNEI. The CDR3 DNA reads TGTGCCAGCAGTGAAGAGGACAGAAGGGACAATGAGCAGTTCTTC. Its translation: CASSEEDRRDNEQFF.

The chain uses TRBV27 and TRBJ2-5; tentatively, D is TRBD1 (6 bases). The CDR3 consists of 16 residues. Trimming pared 5 bases from V and 2 bases from J, leaving 18 bases between. CDR1 is MNHEY, CDR2 SMNVEV, per germline (reference sequence). CDR3 region: CASSTRRGGGQETQYF. The DNA for the CDR3 is TGTGCCAGCAGTACCCGCCGTGGGGGCGGACAAGAGACCCAGTACTTC.

This chain joins TRBV2 and TRBJ1-2; no clear D. The ends were cut back, 5 bases at V and 1 base at J, with 11 bases in the middle. Germline CDR1 and CDR2: SNHLY and FYNNEI. This CDR3 region has 14 residues. Written as DNA, the CDR3 is TGTGCCAGCAGTAACAGAGAGAGTAACTATGGCTACACCTTC. It is translated as CASSNRESNYGYTF.

The chain is built from TRBV9 and TRBJ2-4, with D possibly TRBD2 on 7 matching bases. The CDR3 extends over 15 amino acids. V was trimmed by 1 base and J by 8 bases, leaving 16 bases between them. Per germline, CDR1 SGDLS and CDR2 YYNGEE. CDR3 residues: CASSVSGGAADIQYF. The CDR3 DNA is TGTGCCAGCAGCGTATCGGGGGGCGCGGCGGACATTCAGTACTTC. Using reference TRBV9 and TRBJ2-4 for the parts outside the CDR3, the full variable domain is DSGVTQTPKHLITATGQRVTLRCSPRSGDLSVYWYQQSLDQGLQFLIQYYNGEERAKGNILERFSAQQFPDLHSELNLSSLELGDSALYFCASSVSGGAADIQYFGAGTRLSVL.

The sample holds one count of this clone. This chain joins TRBV5-4 and TRBJ2-2; 8 nucleotides align to TRBD1. CDR1 is SGHNT and CDR2 is YYREEE in the germline V gene (reference sequence). This CDR3 has 15 amino acids. J lost 7 bases, V lost 3 bases, and 8 bases had no gene match. CDR3 protein: CASSSMTGAGGELFF. CDR3 nucleotides: TGTGCCAGCAGCTCGATGACAGGGGCAGGCGGGGAGCTGTTTTTT.

Only a few counts were recorded for this clone. The chain uses TRBV11-2 and TRBJ2-5, with 7 bases that match TRBD1. Germline V gene sequence: CDR1 SGHAT, CDR2 FQNNGV. Germline trimming cut 5 bases from V and 1 base from J; bases unmatched to any gene: 4. The CDR3 is 14 residues long. CDR3 sequence: CASSRGQLQETQYF. The CDR3 DNA is TGTGCCAGCAGCCGGGGACAGCTCCAAGAGACCCAGTACTTC.

CDR3 residues: CASSLTGGAEDTQYF. Here the CDR3 DNA reads TGTGCCAGCAGTTTAACGGGGGGGGCCGAAGATACGCAGTATTTT. The chain combines TRBV28 with TRBJ2-3; 8 positions agree with TRBD2. This CDR3 has 15 residues. V was pared by 2 bases and J by 5 bases, with 6 bases of the junction left unmatched. The V gene's germline CDR1 is MDHEN and CDR2 SYDVKM.

The chain has TRBV6-1 and TRBJ2-3; D is perhaps TRBD2 (6 bases). The CDR3 extends over 15 amino acids. Germline V gene lookup returns CDR1 MNHNS and CDR2 SASEGT. The V end was cut by 2 bases, the J end by 6 bases, with 15 bases between. The CDR3 spells CASSEKGGDVDTQYF. In DNA, the CDR3 is TGTGCCAGCAGTGAAAAGGGCGGGGATGTGGATACGCAGTATTTT.

The V call is TRBV15, the J call TRBJ1-3, with TRBD1 matching 11 bases. The CDR3 runs 15 residues. Germline values: CDR1 LNHNV, CDR2 YYDKDF (reference sequence). V dropped 5 bases and J dropped 8; count of bases not matched to a gene: 8. The CDR3 protein is CATSDRDRGTDTIYF. In DNA form, the CDR3 reads TGTGCCACCAGCGACCGGGACAGGGGGACGGACACCATATATTTT.

This clone was found once. The chain recombines TRBV28 with TRBJ1-1; D ambiguous. Germline assignment: CDR1 MDHEN and CDR2 SYDVKM. The V gene lost 6 bases and the J gene lost 4 bases, with 9 bases spanning the gap. This CDR3 is built from 12 residues. The CDR3 loop reads CASSPRFTEAFF. The CDR3 DNA is TGTGCCAGCAGCCCGAGGTTCACTGAAGCTTTCTTT.

This chain uses TRBV5-1 with TRBJ2-3; maybe TRBD2 (5 bases). The CDR3 runs to 16 residues. Germline CDR1 and CDR2: SGHRS and YFSETQ. V was trimmed by 1 base and J by 6 bases, leaving 18 bases between them. In DNA form, the CDR3 reads TGCGCCAGCAGCTTGACGGAGGCACTCCGGCTTGATACGCAGTATTTT. This gives the protein CASSLTEALRLDTQYF.

With regard to this clone: At one end, the junction sequence differs from germline, possibly due to a read error. This chain connects TRBV6-5 to TRBJ1-1; 11 positions match TRBD1. The CDR3 spans 13 residues. The germline V gene encodes CDR1 MNHEY and CDR2 SVGAGI. The CDR3 spells CASRGQGGAGLLF. CDR3 sequence (DNA): TGTGCCAGCAGGGGACAGGGGGGCGCCGGACTTCTCTTT.

The chain joins TRBV29-1 to TRBJ1-2; D possibly corresponds to TRBD1 (5 bases). Trimming pared 2 bases from V and 7 bases from J, leaving 11 bases between. CDR1 and CDR2 (germline): SQVTM, ANQGSEA. The CDR3 has 12 residues. Written as DNA, the CDR3 is TGCAGCGTTGAAAGGCAGGGAGGTGGCTACACCTTC. Translated: CSVERQGGGYTF.

The chain carries TRBV24-1 and TRBJ2-7; 15 nucleotides match TRBD2. The CDR3 consists of 15 residues. Trimming removed 4 bases from V and 6 bases from J; junction bases left unmatched: 3. Looked up from germline, CDR1 is KGHDR and CDR2 is SFDVKD. In nucleotides, the CDR3 is TGTGCCACCAGTGACGCGGGACTAGCGGGAGGCGAGCAGTACTTC. It is translated as CATSDAGLAGGEQYF.

This clone was seen more than once but under ten times. The chain joins TRBV28 to TRBJ2-2, with D unresolved. V lost 7 bases to trimming and J lost 2 bases, with 5 bases between them. The CDR3 is 12 residues long. Germline V CDR1 and CDR2: MDHEN, SYDVKM. The CDR3 here is CASTLNTGELFF. Here the CDR3 DNA reads TGTGCCAGCACCTTAAACACCGGGGAGCTGTTTTTT.

V gene TRBV3-1 (or the pseudogene TRBV3-2) combines with J gene TRBJ2-5; D is perhaps TRBD2 (7 bases). V lost 1 base and J 7 bases, leaving 16 bases between the germline ends. There are 15 residues in the CDR3. Germline values: CDR1 LGHDT, CDR2 YNNKEL (reference sequence). CDR3 sequence: CASSQVAGAWGTQYF. Here the CDR3 DNA reads TGTGCCAGCAGCCAAGTTGCGGGGGCTTGGGGGACCCAGTACTTC.

The CDR3 sequence: CASRSREYTDTQYF. CDR3 sequence (DNA): TGCGCCAGCAGAAGTCGCGAATACACAGATACGCAGTATTTT. The J gene is TRBJ2-3, the V gene TRBV5-1; D uncertain. The germline V gene has CDR1 SGHRS and CDR2 YFSETQ. CDR3 length: 14 residues. Trimming pared 5 bases from V and 2 bases from J, leaving 12 bases between.

The chain links TRBV2 to TRBJ1-4; D not certain. From germline, CDR1 is SNHLY and CDR2 FYNNEI. The CDR3 is made up of 13 amino acids. V lost 6 bases to trimming and J lost 0 bases, with 5 bases between them. CDR3 DNA sequence: TGTGCCAGCAGGTCTCCAACTAATGAAAAACTGTTTTTT. Residues: CASRSPTNEKLFF.

The rearrangement uses TRBV20-1 and TRBJ2-5; no reliable D call. Deletions cut 3 bases from V and 1 base from J, with 9 bases between. The CDR3 spans 13 residues. Germline loops: CDR1 DFQATT, CDR2 SNEGSKA (reference sequence). The CDR3 sequence: CSASIFSQETQYF. The DNA for the CDR3 is TGCAGTGCTAGTATTTTCTCCCAAGAGACCCAGTACTTC.

This clone is a singleton in its sample. The rearrangement joins TRBV28 to TRBJ2-3; the D gene is possibly TRBD1 (6 bases). CDR1 is MDHEN and CDR2 is SYDVKM in the germline V gene. This CDR3 comprises 15 residues. Trimming removed 1 base at V and 2 bases at J, with 10 bases between. DNA for the CDR3: TGTGCCAGCAGTTTATTGACAGGAAACACAGATACGCAGTATTTT. Amino acids: CASSLLTGNTDTQYF.